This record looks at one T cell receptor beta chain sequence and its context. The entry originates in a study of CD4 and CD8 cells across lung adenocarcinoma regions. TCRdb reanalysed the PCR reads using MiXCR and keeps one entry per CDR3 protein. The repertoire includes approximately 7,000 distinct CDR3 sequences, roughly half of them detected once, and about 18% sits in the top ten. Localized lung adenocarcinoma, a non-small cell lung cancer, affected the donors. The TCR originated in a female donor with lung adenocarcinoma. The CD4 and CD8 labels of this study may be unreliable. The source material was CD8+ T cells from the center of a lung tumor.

CDR3 in amino acids: CASSLGQAHNELFF. The CDR3 nucleotides read TGTGCCAGCAGTTTAGGTCAAGCGCACAATGAGCTGTTTTTT. The genes are TRBV12-3 or TRBV12-4 and TRBJ2-1; D gene ambiguous. The J call may be faulty, since TRBJ2-2 better matches the DNA end. The CDR3 has 14 residues.